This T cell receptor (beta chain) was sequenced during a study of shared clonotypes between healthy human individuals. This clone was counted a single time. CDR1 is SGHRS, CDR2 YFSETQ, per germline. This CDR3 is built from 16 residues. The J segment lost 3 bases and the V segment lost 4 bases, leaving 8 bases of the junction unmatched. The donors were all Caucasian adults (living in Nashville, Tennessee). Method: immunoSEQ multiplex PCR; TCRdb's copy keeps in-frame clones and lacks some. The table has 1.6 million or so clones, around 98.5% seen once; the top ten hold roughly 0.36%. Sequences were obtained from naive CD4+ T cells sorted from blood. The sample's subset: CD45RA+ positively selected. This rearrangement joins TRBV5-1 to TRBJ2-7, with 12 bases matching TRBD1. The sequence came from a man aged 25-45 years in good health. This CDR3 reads CASSRGTGGPFYEQYF. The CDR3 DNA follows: TGCGCCAGCAGCCGGGGGACAGGGGGCCCTTTCTACGAGCAGTACTTC. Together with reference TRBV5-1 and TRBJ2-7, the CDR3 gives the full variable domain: KAGVTQTPRYLIKTRGQQVTLSCSPISGHRSVSWYQQTPGQGLQFLFEYFSETQRNKGNFPGRFSGRQFSNSRSEMNVSTLELGDSALYLCASSRGTGGPFYEQYFGPGTRLTVT.